This TCR beta chain was profiled in a study of shared clonotypes between healthy human individuals. Across the study: CD8 memory received one plate per donor, CD8 naive two, CD4 memory three and CD4 naive three.

This clone has a single count. Its antigen is still unknown. In germline, CDR1 is DFQATT, CDR2 SNEGSKA (reference sequence). V gave up 8 bases and J gave up 9 bases, with 13 bases separating them. The CDR3 has 10 residues. Splitting of each subset's genomic DNA was done evenly across several immunoSEQ plates. The repertoire was sequenced with immunoSEQ multiplex PCR; TCRdb's copy has only in-frame clones and lacks some. The table includes 2,500,000 or so clones, under 95% detected once. Study-wide points: Sequencing depth was predicted to influence how clonotypes are shared among donors. Sample collection involved blood only; tissue repertoires are likely different.

This chain connects TRBV20-1 to TRBJ1-1; D might be TRBD1 (6 bases). Specimen: naive CD4+ T cells from PBMCs. Subset reported: CD45RA+ positively selected. This receptor was taken from a man aged 18 to 30 in good health. Some clones in this sample may be carry-over from other donors' samples. The CDR3 loop reads CSRPGDKAFF. The DNA for the CDR3 is TGCAGTCGCCCAGGGGATAAAGCTTTCTTT.